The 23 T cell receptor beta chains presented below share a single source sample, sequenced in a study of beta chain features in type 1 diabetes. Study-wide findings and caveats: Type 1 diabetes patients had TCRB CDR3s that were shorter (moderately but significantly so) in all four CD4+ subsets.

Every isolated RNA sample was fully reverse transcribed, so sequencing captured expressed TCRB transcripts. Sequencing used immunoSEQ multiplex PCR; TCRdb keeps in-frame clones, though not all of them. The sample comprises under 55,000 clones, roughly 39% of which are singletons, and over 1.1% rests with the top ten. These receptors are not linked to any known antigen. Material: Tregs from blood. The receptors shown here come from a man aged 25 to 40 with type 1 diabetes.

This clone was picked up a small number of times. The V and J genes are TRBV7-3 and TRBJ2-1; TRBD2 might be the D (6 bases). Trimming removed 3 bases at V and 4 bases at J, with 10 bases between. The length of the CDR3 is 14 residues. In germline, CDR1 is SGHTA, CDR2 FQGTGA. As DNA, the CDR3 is TGTGCCAGCAGCTTTAGCGGAGCATACAATGAGCAGTTCTTC. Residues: CASSFSGAYNEQFF.

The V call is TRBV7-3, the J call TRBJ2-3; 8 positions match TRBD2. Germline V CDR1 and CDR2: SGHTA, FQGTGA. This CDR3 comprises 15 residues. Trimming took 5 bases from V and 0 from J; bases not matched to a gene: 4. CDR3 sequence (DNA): TGTGCCAGCAGCCCGAGCGGGAGTAGCACAGATACGCAGTATTTT. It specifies CASSPSGSSTDTQYF.

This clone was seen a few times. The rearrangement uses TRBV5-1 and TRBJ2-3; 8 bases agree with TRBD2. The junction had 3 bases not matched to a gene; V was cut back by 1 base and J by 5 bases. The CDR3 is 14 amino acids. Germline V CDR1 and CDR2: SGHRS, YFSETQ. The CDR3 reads CASSLTSGEDTQYF. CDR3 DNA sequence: TGCGCCAGCAGCTTGACTAGCGGTGAAGATACGCAGTATTTT.

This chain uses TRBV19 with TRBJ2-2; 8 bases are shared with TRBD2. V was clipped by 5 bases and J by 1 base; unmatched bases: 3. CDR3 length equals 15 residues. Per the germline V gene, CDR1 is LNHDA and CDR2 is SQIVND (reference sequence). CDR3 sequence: CASSFSGVNTGELFF. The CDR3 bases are TGTGCCAGTAGTTTTAGCGGGGTGAACACCGGGGAGCTGTTTTTT.

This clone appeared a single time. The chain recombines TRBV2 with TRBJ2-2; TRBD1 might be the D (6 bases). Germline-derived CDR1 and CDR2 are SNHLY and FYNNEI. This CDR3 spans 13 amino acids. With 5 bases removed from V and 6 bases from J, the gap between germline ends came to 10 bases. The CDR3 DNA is TGTGCCAGCAGTCGTACAGGGTCCGGGGAGCTGTTTTTT. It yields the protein CASSRTGSGELFF.

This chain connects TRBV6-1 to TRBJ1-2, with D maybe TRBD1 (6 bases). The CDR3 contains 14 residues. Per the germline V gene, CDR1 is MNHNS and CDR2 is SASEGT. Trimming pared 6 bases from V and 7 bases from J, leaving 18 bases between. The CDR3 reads CASSRQGINLGYTF. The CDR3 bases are TGTGCCAGCAGCCGGCAGGGGATTAACCTTGGCTACACCTTC.

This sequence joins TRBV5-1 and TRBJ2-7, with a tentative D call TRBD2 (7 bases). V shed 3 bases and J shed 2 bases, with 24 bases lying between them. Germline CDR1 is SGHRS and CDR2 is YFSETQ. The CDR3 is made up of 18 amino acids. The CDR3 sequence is CASSWGPGGSGSAYEQYF. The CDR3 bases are TGCGCCAGCAGCTGGGGGCCGGGGGGAAGTGGGAGTGCCTACGAGCAGTACTTC.

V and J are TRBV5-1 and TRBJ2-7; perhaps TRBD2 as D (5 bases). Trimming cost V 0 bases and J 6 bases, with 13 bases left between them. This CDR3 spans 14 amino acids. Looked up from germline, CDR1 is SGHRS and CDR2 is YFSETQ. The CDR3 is CASSLDRARGEQYF. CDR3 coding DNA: TGCGCCAGCAGCTTGGATAGGGCACGGGGCGAGCAGTACTTC.

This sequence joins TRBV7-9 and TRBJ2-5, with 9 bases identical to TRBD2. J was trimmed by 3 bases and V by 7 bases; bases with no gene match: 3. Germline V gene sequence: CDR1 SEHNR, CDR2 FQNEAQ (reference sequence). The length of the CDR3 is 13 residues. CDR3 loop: CASTASGKETQYF. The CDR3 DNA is TGTGCCAGCACGGCTAGCGGGAAAGAGACCCAGTACTTC.

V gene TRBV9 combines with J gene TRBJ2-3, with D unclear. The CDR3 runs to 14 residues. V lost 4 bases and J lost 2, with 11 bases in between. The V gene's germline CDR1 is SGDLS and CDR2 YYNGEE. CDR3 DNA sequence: TGTGCCAGCAGCCCACGAGGAGCCACAGATACGCAGTATTTT. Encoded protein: CASSPRGATDTQYF.

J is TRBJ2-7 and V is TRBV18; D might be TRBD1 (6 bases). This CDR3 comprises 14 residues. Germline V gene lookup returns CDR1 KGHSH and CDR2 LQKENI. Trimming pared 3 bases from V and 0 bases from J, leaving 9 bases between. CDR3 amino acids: CASSPGQTSYEQYF. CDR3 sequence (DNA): TGTGCCAGCTCACCGGGACAAACCTCCTACGAGCAGTACTTC.

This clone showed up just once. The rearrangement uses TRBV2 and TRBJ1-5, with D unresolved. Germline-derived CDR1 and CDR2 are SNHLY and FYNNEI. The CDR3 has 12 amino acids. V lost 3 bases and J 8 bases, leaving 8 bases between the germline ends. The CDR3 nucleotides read TGTGCCAGCAGTGATTCCCTAAAGCCCCAGCATTTT. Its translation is CASSDSLKPQHF. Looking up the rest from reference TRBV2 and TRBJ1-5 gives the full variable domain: EPEVTQTPSHQVTQMGQEVILRCVPISNHLYFYWYRQILGQKVEFLVSFYNNEISEKSEIFDDQFSVERPDGSNFTLKIRSTKLEDSAMYFCASSDSLKPQHFGDGTRLSIL.

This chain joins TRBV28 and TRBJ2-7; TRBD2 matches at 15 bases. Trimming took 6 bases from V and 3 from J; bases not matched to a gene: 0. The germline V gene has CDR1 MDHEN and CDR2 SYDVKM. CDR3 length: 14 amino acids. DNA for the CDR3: TGTGCCAGCAGGGGACTAGCGGGGGGCTACGAGCAGTACTTC. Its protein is CASRGLAGGYEQYF. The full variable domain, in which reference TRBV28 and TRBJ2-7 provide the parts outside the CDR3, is DVKVTQSSRYLVKRTGEKVFLECVQDMDHENMFWYRQDPGLGLRLIYFSYDVKMKEKGDIPEGYSVSREKKERFSLILESASTNQTSMYLCASRGLAGGYEQYFGPGTRLTVT.

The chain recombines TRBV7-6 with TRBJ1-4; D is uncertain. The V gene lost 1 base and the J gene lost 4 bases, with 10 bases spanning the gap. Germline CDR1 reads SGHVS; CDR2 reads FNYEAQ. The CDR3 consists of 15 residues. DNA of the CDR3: TGTGCCAGCAGCTTAGGCGTCGGACTTAATGAAAAACTGTTTTTT. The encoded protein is CASSLGVGLNEKLFF. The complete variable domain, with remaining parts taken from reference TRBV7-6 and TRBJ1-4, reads GAGVSQSPRYKVTKRGQDVALRCDPISGHVSLYWYRQALGQGPEFLTYFNYEAQQDKSGLPNDRFSAERPEGSISTLTIQRTEQRDSAMYRCASSLGVGLNEKLFFGSGTQLSVL.

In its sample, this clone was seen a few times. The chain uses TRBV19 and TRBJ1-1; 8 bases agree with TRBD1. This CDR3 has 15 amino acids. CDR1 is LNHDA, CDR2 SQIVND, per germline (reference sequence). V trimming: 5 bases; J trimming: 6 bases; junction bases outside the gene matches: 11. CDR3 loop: CASSFRTGRSAEAFF. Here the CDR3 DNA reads TGTGCCAGTAGTTTCCGGACAGGGCGGTCGGCTGAAGCTTTCTTT.

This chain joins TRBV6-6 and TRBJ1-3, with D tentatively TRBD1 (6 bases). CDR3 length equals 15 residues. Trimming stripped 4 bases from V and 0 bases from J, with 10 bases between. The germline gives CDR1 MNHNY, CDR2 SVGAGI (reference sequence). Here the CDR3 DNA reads TGTGCCAGCAGTTCTGGACAGCCCTCTGGAAACACCATATATTTT. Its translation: CASSSGQPSGNTIYF.

For the CDR3, the DNA is TGTGCCAGCAGCCGGGGCGCCGGGGAGCTGTTTTTT. As protein: CASSRGAGELFF. The J gene is TRBJ2-2, the V gene TRBV14, with D tentatively TRBD1 (5 bases). Germline-derived CDR1 and CDR2 are SGHDN and FVKESK. This CDR3 is built from 12 residues. V lost 4 bases and J 6 bases, leaving 6 bases between the germline ends.

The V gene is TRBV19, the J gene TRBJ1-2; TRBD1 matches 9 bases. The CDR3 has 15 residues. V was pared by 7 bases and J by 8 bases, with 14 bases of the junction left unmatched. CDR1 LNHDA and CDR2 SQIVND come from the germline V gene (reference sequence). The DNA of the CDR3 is TGTGCCAGTATTCCAGGACAGGGGATCTATTACGGCTACACCTTC. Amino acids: CASIPGQGIYYGYTF.

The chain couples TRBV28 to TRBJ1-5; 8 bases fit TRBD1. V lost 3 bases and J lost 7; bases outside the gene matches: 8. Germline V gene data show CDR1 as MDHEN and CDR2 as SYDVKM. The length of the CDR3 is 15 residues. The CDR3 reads CASSFGQGRSQPQHF. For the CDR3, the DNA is TGTGCCAGCAGTTTCGGACAGGGTCGATCCCAGCCCCAGCATTTT.

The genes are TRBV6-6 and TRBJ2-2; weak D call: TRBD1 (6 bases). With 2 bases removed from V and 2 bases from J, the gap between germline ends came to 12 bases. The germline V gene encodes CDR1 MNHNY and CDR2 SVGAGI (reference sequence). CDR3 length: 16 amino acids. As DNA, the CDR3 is TGTGCCAGCAGTTACAGGGCGGACAGAAACACCGGGGAGCTGTTTTTT. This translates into CASSYRADRNTGELFF.

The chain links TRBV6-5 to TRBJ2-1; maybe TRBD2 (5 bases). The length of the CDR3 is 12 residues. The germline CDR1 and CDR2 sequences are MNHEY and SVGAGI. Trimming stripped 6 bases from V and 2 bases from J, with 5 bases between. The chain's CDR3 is CASRAAYNEQFF. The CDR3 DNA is TGTGCCAGCAGAGCGGCCTACAATGAGCAGTTCTTC.

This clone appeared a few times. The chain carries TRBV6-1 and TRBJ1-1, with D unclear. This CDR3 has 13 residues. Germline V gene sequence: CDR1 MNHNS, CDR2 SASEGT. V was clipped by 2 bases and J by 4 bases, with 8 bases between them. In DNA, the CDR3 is TGTGCCAGCAGTGAAATTCGTCCCACTGAAGCTTTCTTT. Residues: CASSEIRPTEAFF.

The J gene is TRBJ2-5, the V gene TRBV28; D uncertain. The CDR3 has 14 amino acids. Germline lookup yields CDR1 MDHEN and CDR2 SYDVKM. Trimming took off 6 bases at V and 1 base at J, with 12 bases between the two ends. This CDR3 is CASSAAPTQETQYF. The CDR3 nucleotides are TGTGCCAGCAGCGCGGCCCCAACCCAAGAGACCCAGTACTTC.